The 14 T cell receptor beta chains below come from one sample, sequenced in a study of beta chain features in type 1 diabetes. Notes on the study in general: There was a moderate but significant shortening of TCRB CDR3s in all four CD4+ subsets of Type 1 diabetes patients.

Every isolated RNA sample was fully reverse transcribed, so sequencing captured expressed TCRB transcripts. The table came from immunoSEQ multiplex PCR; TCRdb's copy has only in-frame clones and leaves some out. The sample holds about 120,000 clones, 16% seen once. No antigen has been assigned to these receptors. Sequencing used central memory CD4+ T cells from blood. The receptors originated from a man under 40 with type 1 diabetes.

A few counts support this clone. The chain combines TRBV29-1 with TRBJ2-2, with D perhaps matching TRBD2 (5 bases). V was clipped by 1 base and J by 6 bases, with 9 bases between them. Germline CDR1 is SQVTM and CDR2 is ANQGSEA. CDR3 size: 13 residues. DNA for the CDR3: TGCAGCGTTGAAGGGAGGACGGCCGGGGAGCTGTTTTTT. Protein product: CSVEGRTAGELFF.

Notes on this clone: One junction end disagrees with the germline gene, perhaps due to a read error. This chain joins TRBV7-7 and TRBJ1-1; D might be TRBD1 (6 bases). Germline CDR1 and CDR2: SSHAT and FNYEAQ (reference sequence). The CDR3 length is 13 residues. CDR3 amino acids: CASSLGQSTEAFF. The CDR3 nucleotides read TGTGCTAGCAGCTTAGGACAGAGCACTGAAGCTTTCTTT.

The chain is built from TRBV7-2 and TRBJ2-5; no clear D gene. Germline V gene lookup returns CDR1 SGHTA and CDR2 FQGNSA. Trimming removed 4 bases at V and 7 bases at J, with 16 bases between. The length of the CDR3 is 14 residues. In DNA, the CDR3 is TGTGCCAGCAGCTCCTTACTGACTCTTGGGACCCAGTACTTC. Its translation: CASSSLLTLGTQYF.

The CDR3 loop is CASSPQGGNSPLHF. The CDR3, as DNA: TGTGCCAGCAGCCCACAGGGGGGGAATTCACCCCTCCACTTT. The V call is TRBV7-6, the J call TRBJ1-6; 8 nucleotides line up with TRBD1. Germline V gene lookup returns CDR1 SGHVS and CDR2 FNYEAQ. CDR3 length equals 14 residues. Germline trimming cut 5 bases from V and 7 bases from J; bases unmatched to any gene: 4.

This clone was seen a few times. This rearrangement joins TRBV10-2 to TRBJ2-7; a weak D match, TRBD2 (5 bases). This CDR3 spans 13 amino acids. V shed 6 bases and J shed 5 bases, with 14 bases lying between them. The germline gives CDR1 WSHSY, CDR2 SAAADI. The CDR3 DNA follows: TGCGCCAGCAGCCGGTCTATACTAGACGAGCAGTACTTC. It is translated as CASSRSILDEQYF.

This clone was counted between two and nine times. The CDR3 bases are TGTGCCAGCGGCGGCAGCTCGAATGAGCAGTTCTTC. This translates into CASGGSSNEQFF. The chain recombines TRBV7-2 with TRBJ2-1; D is unresolved. This CDR3 is 12 amino acids long. The ends were cut back, 8 bases at V and 7 bases at J, with 12 bases in the middle. Germline V CDR1 and CDR2: SGHTA, FQGNSA.

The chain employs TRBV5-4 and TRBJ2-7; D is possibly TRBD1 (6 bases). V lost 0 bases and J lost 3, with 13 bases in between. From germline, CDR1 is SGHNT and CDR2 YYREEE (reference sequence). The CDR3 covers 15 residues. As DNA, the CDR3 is TGTGCCAGCAGCTTGGACAGGGCTTCACTCTACGAGCAGTACTTC. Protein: CASSLDRASLYEQYF.

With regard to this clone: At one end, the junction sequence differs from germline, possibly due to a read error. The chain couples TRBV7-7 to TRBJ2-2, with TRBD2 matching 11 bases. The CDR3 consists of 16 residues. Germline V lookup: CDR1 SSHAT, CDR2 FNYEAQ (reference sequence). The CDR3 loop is CASSSTSGENTGELFF. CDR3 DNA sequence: TGTGCTAGCAGCTCGACTAGCGGGGAGAACACCGGGGAGCTGTTTTTT.

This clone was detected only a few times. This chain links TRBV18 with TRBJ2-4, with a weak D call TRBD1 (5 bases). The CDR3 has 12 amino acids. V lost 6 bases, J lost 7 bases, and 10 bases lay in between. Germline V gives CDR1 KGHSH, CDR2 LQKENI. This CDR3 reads CASSTDSNIQYF. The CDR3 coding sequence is TGTGCCAGCTCGACCGACAGCAACATTCAGTACTTC. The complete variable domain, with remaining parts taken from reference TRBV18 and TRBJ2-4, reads NAGVMQNPRHLVRRRGQEARLRCSPMKGHSHVYWYRQLPEEGLKFMVYLQKENIIDESGMPKERFSAEFPKEGPSILRIQQVVRGDSAAYFCASSTDSNIQYFGAGTRLSVL.

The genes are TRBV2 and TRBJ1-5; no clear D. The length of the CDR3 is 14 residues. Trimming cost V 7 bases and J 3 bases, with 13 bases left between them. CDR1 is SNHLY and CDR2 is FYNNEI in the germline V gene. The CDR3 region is CASKVDANNQPQHF. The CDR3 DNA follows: TGTGCCAGCAAGGTGGACGCTAACAATCAGCCCCAGCATTTT.

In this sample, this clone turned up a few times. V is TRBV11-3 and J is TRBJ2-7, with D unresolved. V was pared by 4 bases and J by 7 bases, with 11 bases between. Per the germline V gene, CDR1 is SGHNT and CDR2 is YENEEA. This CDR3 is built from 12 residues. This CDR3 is CASSSVLREQYF. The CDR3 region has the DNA TGTGCCAGCAGCTCGGTGCTTAGGGAGCAGTACTTC.

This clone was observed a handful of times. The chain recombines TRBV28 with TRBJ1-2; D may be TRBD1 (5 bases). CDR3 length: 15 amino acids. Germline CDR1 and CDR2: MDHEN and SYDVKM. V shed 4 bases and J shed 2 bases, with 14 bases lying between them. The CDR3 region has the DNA TGTGCCAGCAGTTCCCCCGGGGAGGGGAACTATGGCTACACCTTC. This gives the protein CASSSPGEGNYGYTF.

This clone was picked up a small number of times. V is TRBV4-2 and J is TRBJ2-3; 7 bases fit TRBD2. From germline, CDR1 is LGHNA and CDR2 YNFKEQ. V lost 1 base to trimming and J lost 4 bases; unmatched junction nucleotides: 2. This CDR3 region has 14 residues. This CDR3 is CASSQGLAADTQYF. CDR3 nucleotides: TGTGCCAGCAGCCAAGGGCTAGCGGCAGATACGCAGTATTTT.

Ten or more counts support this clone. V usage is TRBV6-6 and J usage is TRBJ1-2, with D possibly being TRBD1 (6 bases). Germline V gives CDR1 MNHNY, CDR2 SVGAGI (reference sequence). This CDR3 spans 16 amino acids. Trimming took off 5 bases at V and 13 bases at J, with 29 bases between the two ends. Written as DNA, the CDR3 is TGTGCCAGCAGTCAATCCGGTGGGACACCCATTTCACTTCGCACCTTC. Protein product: CASSQSGGTPISLRTF.